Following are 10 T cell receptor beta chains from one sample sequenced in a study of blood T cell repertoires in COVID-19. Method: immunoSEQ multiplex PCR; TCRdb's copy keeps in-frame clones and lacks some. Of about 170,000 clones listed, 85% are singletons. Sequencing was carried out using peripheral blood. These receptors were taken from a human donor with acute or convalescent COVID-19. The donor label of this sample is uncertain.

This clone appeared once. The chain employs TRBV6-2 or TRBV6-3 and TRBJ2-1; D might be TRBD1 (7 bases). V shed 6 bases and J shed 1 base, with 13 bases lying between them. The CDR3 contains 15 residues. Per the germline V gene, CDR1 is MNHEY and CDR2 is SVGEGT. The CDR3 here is CASSRTGGSYNEQFF. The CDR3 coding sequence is TGTGCCAGCAGCCGGACAGGAGGGTCCTACAATGAGCAGTTCTTC.

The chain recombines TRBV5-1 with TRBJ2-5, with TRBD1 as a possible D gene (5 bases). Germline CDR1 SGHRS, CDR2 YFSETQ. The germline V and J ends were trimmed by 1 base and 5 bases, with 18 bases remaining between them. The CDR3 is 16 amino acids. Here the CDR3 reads CASSLSPGILGETQYF. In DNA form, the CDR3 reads TGCGCCAGCAGCTTGAGCCCAGGGATCTTGGGTGAGACCCAGTACTTC.

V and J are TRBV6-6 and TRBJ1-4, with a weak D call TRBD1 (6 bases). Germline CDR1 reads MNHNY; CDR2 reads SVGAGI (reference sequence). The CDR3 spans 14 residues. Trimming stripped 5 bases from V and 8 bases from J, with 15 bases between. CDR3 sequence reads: CASSTSGVGEKLFF. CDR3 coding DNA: TGTGCCAGCAGTACTTCAGGGGTAGGAGAAAAACTGTTTTTT.

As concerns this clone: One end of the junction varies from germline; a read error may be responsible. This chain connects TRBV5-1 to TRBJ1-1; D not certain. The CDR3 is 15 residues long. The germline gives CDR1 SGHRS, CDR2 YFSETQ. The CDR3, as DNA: TGCGCCAGCAGTTTGGGGAGAGCCATGAACACTGAAGCTTTCTTT. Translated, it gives CASSLGRAMNTEAFF.

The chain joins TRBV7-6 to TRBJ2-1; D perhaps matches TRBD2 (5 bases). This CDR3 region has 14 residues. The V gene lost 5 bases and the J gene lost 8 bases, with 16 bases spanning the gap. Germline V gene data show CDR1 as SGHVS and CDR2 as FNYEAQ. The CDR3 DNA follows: TGTGCCAGCAGCGAGCGACCCGGGAACTATGAGCAGTTCTTC. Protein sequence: CASSERPGNYEQFF.

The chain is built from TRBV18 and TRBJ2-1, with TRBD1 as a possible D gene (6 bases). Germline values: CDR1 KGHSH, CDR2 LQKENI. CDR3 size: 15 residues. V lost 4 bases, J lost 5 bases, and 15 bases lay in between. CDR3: CASSQQGTMNNEQFF. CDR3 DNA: TGTGCCAGCTCACAGCAGGGGACAATGAACAATGAGCAGTTCTTC.

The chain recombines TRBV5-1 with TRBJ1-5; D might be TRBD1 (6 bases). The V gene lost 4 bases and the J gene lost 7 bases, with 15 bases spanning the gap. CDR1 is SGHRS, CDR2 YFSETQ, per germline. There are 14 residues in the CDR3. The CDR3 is CASSEQPGQQPQHF. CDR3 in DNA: TGCGCCAGCAGCGAACAACCGGGACAACAGCCCCAGCATTTT.

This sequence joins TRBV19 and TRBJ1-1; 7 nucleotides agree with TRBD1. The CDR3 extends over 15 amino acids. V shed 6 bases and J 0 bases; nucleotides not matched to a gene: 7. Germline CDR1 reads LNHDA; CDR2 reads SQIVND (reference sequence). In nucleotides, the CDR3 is TGTGCCAGTAGACGGACAGGAGGGATGAACACTGAAGCTTTCTTT. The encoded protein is CASRRTGGMNTEAFF.

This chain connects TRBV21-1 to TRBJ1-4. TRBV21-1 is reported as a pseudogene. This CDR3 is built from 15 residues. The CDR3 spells CASSKSGRSNEKLFF. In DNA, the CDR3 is TGTGCCAGCAGCAAATCAGGGAGGTCTAATGAAAAACTGTTTTTT.

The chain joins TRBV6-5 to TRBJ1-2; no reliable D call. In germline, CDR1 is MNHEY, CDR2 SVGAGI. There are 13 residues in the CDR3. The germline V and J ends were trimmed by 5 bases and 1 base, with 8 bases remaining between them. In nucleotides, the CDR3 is TGTGCCAGCAGTCCCTCCTTTAACTATGGCTACACCTTC. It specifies CASSPSFNYGYTF.